What follows is one TCR beta chain and its context. A much larger clone lies a single base off, so this may be a read error. This CDR3 region has 12 residues. V lost 4 bases and J 5 bases, leaving 12 bases between the germline ends. Germline V lookup: CDR1 SQVTM, CDR2 ANQGSEA. Total RNA and DNA came together from around 20-30 mg of bulk tissue without cell sorting. This sample is part of a study of tumor-infiltrating lymphocytes in primary liver carcinoma. TCR beta cDNA was prepared out of roughly 450 ng total RNA by means of a constant-region primer. Sequencing libraries for TCR beta derived from three nested multiplex PCR rounds that used slightly modified ARM-PCR. Running 10 cycles apiece, the first two PCR rounds relied on TRBV1-TRBV30 forward primers together with a C-beta reverse primer. TCRdb called the multiplex PCR reads again in MiXCR, with one record for every CDR3 protein. The sample lists more than 100,000 distinct CDR3 sequences, 50% to 65% seen once, with roughly 9% in the top ten.

The genes are TRBV29-1 and TRBJ2-7; D possibly uses TRBD1 or TRBD2 (5 bases each). The sequenced sample consisted of liver tumor tissue from sampling region 1. As to subset: tumor region T1, superior pole. This receptor was taken from an older woman with primary liver carcinoma and hepatitis B virus infection. CDR3 in amino acids: CSVGGDGNEQYF. The CDR3 coding sequence is TGCAGCGTTGGAGGGGACGGAAACGAGCAGTACTTC.